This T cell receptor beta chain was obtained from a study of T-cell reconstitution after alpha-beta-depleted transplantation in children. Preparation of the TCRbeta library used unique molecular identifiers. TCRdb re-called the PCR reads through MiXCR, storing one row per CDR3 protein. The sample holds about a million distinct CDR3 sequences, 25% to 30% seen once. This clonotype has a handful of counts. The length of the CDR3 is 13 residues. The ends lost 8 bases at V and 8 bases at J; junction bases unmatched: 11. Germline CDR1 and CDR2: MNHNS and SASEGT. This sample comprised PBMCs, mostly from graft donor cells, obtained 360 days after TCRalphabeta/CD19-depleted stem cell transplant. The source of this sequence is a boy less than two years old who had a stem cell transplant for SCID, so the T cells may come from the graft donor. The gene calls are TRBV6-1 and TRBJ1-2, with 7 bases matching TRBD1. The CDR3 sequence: CASSRTGQGGYTF. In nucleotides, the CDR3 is TGTGCCAGCTCTAGGACAGGTCAGGGGGGCTACACCTTC.